This TCR beta chain derives from a study of blood T cells in healthy people across ages. The overall study: There was about one barcoded beta molecule captured by template switching per two T cells.

Whole-study results and caveats: PBMCs were not sorted, which prevented a conclusive comparison of naive versus antigen-experienced cells.

Each donor gave approximately 9.7 milliliters of peripheral blood. As regards this clonotype: Its antigen is as yet unknown. One end of the junction does not line up with germline, which may come from a read error.

A sample-barcoded 5' primer and a J-beta primer mix were used in a second PCR of roughly 7 to 11 cycles. Template switching added a 12-random-nucleotide identifier to every cDNA molecule. MiXCR was run by TCRdb on the 5' RACE reads, yielding one entry per CDR3 protein. Among 1.4 million or so distinct CDR3 sequences, about 42% were seen once, and the ten largest hold 4%. The source of this sequence is a woman aged 18-30 years in good health. Sample: blood.

The CDR3: CASSQEIGQGSNQLQHF. DNA for the CDR3: TGCGCCAGCAGCCAAGAAATAGGACAGGGTAGCAATCAGCTCCAGCATTTT. The chain has TRBV4-3 and TRBJ1-5, with 8 bases fitting TRBD1. The CDR3 length is 17 residues. CDR1 is LGHNA and CDR2 is YSLEER in the germline V gene.